The clone carrying this T cell receptor (beta chain) has ten or more counts. What it binds is unknown. With the read ending 3 residues before the CDR3 end, the germline J gene is used to fill in that end. This sample is drawn from a study of T cell clonality in common variable immunodeficiency. Germline CDR1 SGHDN, CDR2 FVKESK. Trimming cost V 4 bases and J 0 bases, with 7 bases left between them. There are 14 residues in the CDR3. Regarding the study as a whole: Fewer deletions and N-nucleotide insertions were reportedly seen in common variable immunodeficiency TCR beta sequences.

Equal genomic DNA amounts from CVID and control samples were sequenced. Measured with immunoSEQ multiplex PCR; TCRdb has only the in-frame clones, and not every one. This sample comprises about 23,000 clones, none seen once only. This chain joins TRBV14 and TRBJ1-3; D might be TRBD1 (6 bases). This sequence originates from a human donor with common variable immunodeficiency. Sequenced input: peripheral blood mononuclear cells. The CDR3 DNA, read in part, is TGTGCCAGCAGCCCGGACAGCTCTGGAAACACC. Translating gives CASSPDSSGNT. The full-length CDR3 reads as CASSPDSSGNTIYF.